These 21 T cell receptor beta chains were sequenced from one sample in a study of identical twins. One entry per CDR3 protein, called by TCRdb with MiXCR from the 5' RACE reads. The data hold around 340,000 distinct CDR3 sequences, with more than 9% observed a single time. In addition, the sample was reused for a study of yellow fever vaccine responses in identical twins.

The sample consisted of CD8+ T cells sorted from blood. Receptor source: a woman under 30 in good health.

This sequence joins TRBV7-8 and TRBJ2-1; 8 positions agree with TRBD2. Germline loops: CDR1 SGHVS, CDR2 FQNEAQ. V shed 4 bases and J 8 bases; nucleotides not matched to a gene: 16. CDR3 size: 17 residues. CDR3 nucleotides: TGTGCCAGCAGCTCAAGGCCGGGGGGGAGCCCCGTCGATGAGCAGTTCTTC. This gives the protein CASSSRPGGSPVDEQFF.

The chain carries TRBV27 and TRBJ2-1; a weak D match, TRBD2 (5 bases). Germline assignment: CDR1 MNHEY and CDR2 SMNVEV (reference sequence). The V end lost 8 bases, the J end lost 4 bases, and 18 bases lay between the germline ends. The CDR3 sequence is 15 residues long. The chain's CDR3 is CASQKRGSPYNEQFF. The CDR3 region has the DNA TGTGCCAGCCAGAAACGGGGATCCCCATACAATGAGCAGTTCTTC.

The V gene is TRBV27, the J gene TRBJ1-5, with D uncertain. The germline gives CDR1 MNHEY, CDR2 SMNVEV (reference sequence). This CDR3 contains 15 residues. The ends were cut back, 2 bases at V and 0 bases at J, with 8 bases in the middle. As DNA, the CDR3 is TGTGCCAGCAGTTTAGGAGGACCTAGCAATCAGCCCCAGCATTTT. It translates to CASSLGGPSNQPQHF.

This sequence joins TRBV27 and TRBJ1-1; a weak D match, TRBD1 (5 bases). Trimming shortened V by 4 bases and J by 0 bases, and 9 bases separated the two germline ends. Looked up from germline, CDR1 is MNHEY and CDR2 is SMNVEV (reference sequence). This CDR3 contains 14 residues. The DNA for the CDR3 is TGTGCCAGCAGTTCTGGACAAATGAACACTGAAGCTTTCTTT. It specifies CASSSGQMNTEAFF.

This clonotype occurred a few times. CDR3 nucleotides: TGTGCTAGTGCCGATACCTACGAGCAGTACTTC. Protein product: CASADTYEQYF. The chain couples TRBV12-5 to TRBJ2-7, with no clear D. Deletions cut 7 bases from V and 2 bases from J, with 6 bases between. The CDR3 is 11 residues long. Germline V lookup: CDR1 LGHNT, CDR2 FRNRAP.

The chain employs TRBV7-8 and TRBJ1-1; perhaps TRBD1 as D (6 bases). The CDR3 sequence is 15 residues long. V was cut by 5 bases and J by 0 bases, with 13 bases left in between. Germline CDR1 reads SGHVS; CDR2 reads FQNEAQ. The CDR3 sequence: CASSPGVGMNTEAFF. The CDR3 DNA follows: TGTGCCAGCAGCCCAGGGGTAGGAATGAACACTGAAGCTTTCTTT. The complete variable domain, with remaining parts taken from reference TRBV7-8 and TRBJ1-1, reads GAGVSQSPRYKVAKRGQDVALRCDPISGHVSLFWYQQALGQGPEFLTYFQNEAQLDKSGLPSDRFFAERPEGSVSTLKIQRTQQEDSAVYLCASSPGVGMNTEAFFGQGTRLTVV.

This clonotype appeared many times. At one boundary the junction diverges from the germline segment, which might be a read error. The chain has TRBV12-3 or TRBV12-4 and TRBJ2-1; TRBD2 matches 9 bases. The CDR3 totals 14 residues. The CDR3 DNA follows: TGTGCCAGCCGAGCGGGAGGATACTACAATGAGCTGTTCTTC. It is translated as CASRAGGYYNELFF.

This clonotype has only a few counts. The V gene is TRBV11-2, the J gene TRBJ2-1; tentatively, D is TRBD1 or TRBD2 (5 bases each). CDR1 and CDR2 from the germline V gene are SGHAT and FQNNGV. The V end lost 4 bases, the J end lost 12 bases, and 22 bases lay between the germline ends. The CDR3 loop spans 15 amino acids. Here the CDR3 reads CASSSLTDPTGGQFF. As DNA, the CDR3 is TGTGCCAGCAGCTCCCTGACTGACCCGACTGGGGGGCAGTTCTTC.

The chain couples TRBV29-1 to TRBJ2-7, with TRBD2 matching over 12 bases. Per germline, CDR1 SQVTM and CDR2 ANQGSEA. This CDR3 spans 13 amino acids. With 4 bases clipped from V and 4 bases from J, the junction kept 2 bases outside the gene matches. Here the CDR3 reads CSVVLAGGYEQYV. CDR3 DNA: TGCAGCGTTGTGCTAGCGGGGGGGTACGAGCAGTACGTC.

This clonotype was observed a few times. The chain joins TRBV15 to TRBJ1-1; possible D gene TRBD1, 6 bases. The V end was cut by 0 bases, the J end by 0 bases, with 11 bases between. The CDR3 loop spans 16 amino acids. CDR1 LNHNV and CDR2 YYDKDF come from the germline V gene (reference sequence). CDR3 nucleotide sequence: TGTGCCACCAGCAGAGATCGGGGGGGCCTGAACACTGAAGCTTTCTTT. This codes for CATSRDRGGLNTEAFF.

A single count supports this clonotype. CDR3 coding DNA: TGCGCCAGCGGGGCCAGCGGGGGGCGAGGGACCCAGTACTTC. As protein: CASGASGGRGTQYF. The chain couples TRBV5-1 to TRBJ2-5, with 9 nucleotides matching TRBD2. The J segment lost 7 bases and the V segment lost 7 bases, leaving 11 bases of the junction unmatched. The germline V gene encodes CDR1 SGHRS and CDR2 YFSETQ. The CDR3 contains 14 residues.

This chain connects TRBV9 to TRBJ1-4; D gene unclear. The CDR3 length is 15 residues. V was cut by 4 bases and J by 8 bases, with 18 bases left in between. CDR1 and CDR2 from the germline V gene are SGDLS and YYNGEE. The chain's CDR3 is CASSPEEGGGEKLFF. CDR3 sequence (DNA): TGTGCCAGCAGCCCGGAGGAGGGCGGAGGGGAAAAACTGTTTTTT.

This clonotype was seen more than once but under ten times. The chain is built from TRBV3-1 and TRBJ2-5, with 9 bases aligning to TRBD1. This CDR3 contains 13 residues. In germline, CDR1 is LGHDT, CDR2 YNNKEL (reference sequence). V lost 4 bases and J lost 6; bases outside the gene matches: 3. The CDR3 sequence: CASSPDRGQTQYF. The CDR3 coding sequence is TGTGCCAGCAGCCCGGACAGGGGACAGACCCAGTACTTC.

Only a few counts were recorded for this clonotype. This chain uses TRBV24-1 with TRBJ2-1; 9 nucleotides agree with TRBD2. The trim removed 4 bases at V and 8 bases at J, leaving 8 bases unmatched. The CDR3 loop spans 15 amino acids. Germline V gene sequence: CDR1 KGHDR, CDR2 SFDVKD. The CDR3 DNA sequence: TGTGCCACCAGTGAGAGCGGGAGGTCTTGGGATGAGCAGTTCTTC. This translates into CATSESGRSWDEQFF.

This clonotype was detected a few times. The J gene is TRBJ2-3, the V gene TRBV24-1, with D perhaps given as TRBD1 or TRBD2 (5 bases each). There are 13 residues in the CDR3. Germline V gene sequence: CDR1 KGHDR, CDR2 SFDVKD. Between the trimmed V and J ends, which lost 9 bases and 0 bases, there was a span of 9 bases. This chain's CDR3 is CATRDGSTDTQYF. In nucleotides, the CDR3 is TGTGCCACCCGGGACGGGAGCACAGATACGCAGTATTTT.

This clonotype has only a few counts. The chain couples TRBV12-3 or TRBV12-4 to TRBJ2-3; 7 nucleotides align to TRBD2. The trim removed 5 bases at V and 0 bases at J, leaving 8 bases unmatched. The CDR3 runs to 16 residues. CDR3 amino acids: CASSHRGSGSTDTQYF. CDR3 nucleotide sequence: TGTGCCAGCAGTCATCGGGGTAGCGGGAGCACAGATACGCAGTATTTT.

In the case of this clonotype: An end of the junction does not agree with germline; a read error may underlie this. This rearrangement joins TRBV20-1 to TRBJ2-3, with 10 bases fitting TRBD2. Germline V gene lookup returns CDR1 DFQATT and CDR2 SNEGSKA (reference sequence). The CDR3 contains 16 residues. In nucleotides, the CDR3 is TGCAGTGCCAGAGCCTATAGGACTAGCGGAGCAGATACGCAGTATTTT. As protein: CSARAYRTSGADTQYF.

The J gene is TRBJ2-2, the V gene TRBV12-3 or TRBV12-4; 13 bases map to TRBD2. The ends lost 6 bases at V and 5 bases at J; junction bases unmatched: 9. This CDR3 has 17 amino acids. The CDR3 here is CASRTLAGGPGTGELFF. Here the CDR3 DNA reads TGTGCCAGCAGAACACTAGCGGGGGGGCCGGGTACCGGGGAGCTGTTTTTT.

This clonotype appeared a few times. This chain connects TRBV15 to TRBJ1-2, with D perhaps TRBD1 (5 bases). CDR1 LNHNV and CDR2 YYDKDF come from the germline V gene (reference sequence). There are 15 residues in the CDR3. Trimming shortened V by 5 bases and J by 1 base, and 14 bases separated the two germline ends. The CDR3 DNA is TGTGCCACCAGCGCGGGGGTCCTGTTTAACTATGGCTACACCTTC. Translated, it gives CATSAGVLFNYGYTF.

This clonotype showed up many times. This sequence joins TRBV12-3 or TRBV12-4 and TRBJ2-3; no reliable D call. This CDR3 has 13 amino acids. The V gene lost 2 bases and the J gene lost 5 bases, with 8 bases spanning the gap. Here the CDR3 DNA reads TGTGCCAGCAGTTTACTAGGCCAAGATACGCAGTATTTT. Translating gives CASSLLGQDTQYF.

In its sample, this clonotype was seen many times. The J gene is TRBJ1-1, the V gene TRBV5-6, with D unresolved. This CDR3 has 15 residues. Looked up from germline, CDR1 is SGHDT and CDR2 is YYEEEE. V was trimmed by 2 bases and J by 0 bases, leaving 11 bases between them. The CDR3 spells CASSFAGRVNTEAFF. CDR3 bases: TGTGCCAGCAGCTTTGCCGGAAGGGTGAACACTGAAGCTTTCTTT. Based on the CDR3 plus reference TRBV5-6 and TRBJ1-1, the full variable domain is DAGVTQSPTHLIKTRGQQVTLRCSPKSGHDTVSWYQQALGQGPQFIFQYYEEEERQRGNFPDRFSGHQFPNYSSELNVNALLLGDSALYLCASSFAGRVNTEAFFGQGTRLTVV.